This TCR beta chain appears in the sequencing data of a study of identical twins. The study's findings and limits: Analyses based on zero insertions could be partly confounded by invariant MAIT and iNKT cells. Carriage of fewer insertions was seen in abundant cord blood beta clonotypes, whereas memory repertoires showed none.

Template switching introduced a universal primer site, and the cDNA bore unique molecular identifiers. A single record per CDR3 protein comes from TCRdb applying MiXCR to the 5' RACE reads. The data show 200,000 to 300,000 distinct CDR3 sequences, roughly an eighth seen once. As concerns this clonotype: Antigen unknown.

Germline V gene sequence: CDR1 DFQATT, CDR2 SNEGSKA (reference sequence). This CDR3 has 14 residues. The V end lost 4 bases, the J end lost 4 bases, and 17 bases lay between the germline ends. These data are also associated with another study on yellow fever vaccine responses in identical twins. From that paper: As reported, the vaccine T cell response of twins seemed partly convergent and partly personalized.

The clonotype originates from a woman under 30 in good health. The specimen was memory (CD45RO+) T cells sorted from blood. The chain employs TRBV20-1 and TRBJ2-7, with D possibly TRBD2 on 5 matching bases. CDR3 in DNA: TGCAGTGCTAAAAGCGCGGGTCCCCGGTACGAGCAGTACTTC. This encodes CSAKSAGPRYEQYF.